Listed below are T cell receptor beta chains from one sample, sequenced in a study of OX40 agonist ivuxolimab in advanced cancers. Method: immunoSEQ multiplex PCR; TCRdb's copy keeps in-frame clones and lacks some. Among more than 75,000 clones listed, less than 85% were seen once. Here the sequenced sample was CD4+ or CD8+ T cells sorted from blood, taken in a trial of the OX40 agonist ivuxolimab. Receptors originate from an adult with an advanced solid tumor such as melanoma, head and neck, liver or kidney cancer. CDR3s include the opening cysteine and the closing phenylalanine or tryptophan. A D gene is named only where the DNA matches it firmly. Clone size is not always given. Where it is, it says once, few, many or a class for expanded clones.

v_call	clone_size	j_call	d_call	cdr3_length	cdr3_aa	cdr3_nt
TRBV6-1	few	TRBJ2-7	TRBD2	14	CASGWTSGSYEQYF	TGTGCCAGCGGATGGACTAGCGGCTCCTACGAGCAGTACTTC
TRBV5-1	-	TRBJ2-5	-	13	CASRSRIGETQYF	TGCGCCAGCAGGAGCAGGATCGGCGAGACCCAGTACTTC
TRBV6-5	-	TRBJ2-5	TRBD1	14	CASRQGQAIRGQYF	TGTGCCAGCAGGCAGGGACAGGCAATACGAGGGCAGTACTTC
TRBV27	-	TRBJ2-5	-	14	CASSSQGPAETQYF	TGTGCCAGCAGTTCCCAGGGGCCGGCGGAGACCCAGTACTTC
TRBV5-1	few	TRBJ2-3	-	12	CASRGSGDTQYF	TGCGCCAGCCGGGGGAGCGGGGATACGCAGTATTTT
TRBV19	-	TRBJ2-1	TRBD1	14	CASSINDRGLEQFF	TGTGCCAGTAGTATTAACGACAGGGGGCTGGAGCAGTTCTTC
TRBV4-1	-	TRBJ2-1	-	18	CASSQDTSRLDGYNEQFF	TGCGCCAGCAGCCAAGATACAAGTAGGCTTGATGGTTACAATGAGCAGTTCTTC
TRBV2	-	TRBJ1-4	-	16	CASTFQRAGANEKLFF	TGTGCCAGCACCTTCCAGCGGGCAGGGGCTAATGAAAAACTGTTTTTT
TRBV6-1	many	TRBJ2-7	TRBD2	15	CASSDWTSGNYEQYF	TGTGCCAGCAGTGACTGGACTAGCGGGAACTACGAGCAGTACTTC
TRBV27	-	TRBJ2-5	TRBD2	16	CASSLSAGEGLETQYF	TGTGCCAGCAGTTTATCGGCGGGAGAAGGCCTAGAGACCCAGTACTTC
TRBV5-3	-	TRBJ2-7	-	18	CARSLNGGQGQTPYEQYF	TGTGCCAGAAGCTTGAATGGAGGGCAGGGCCAGACCCCCTACGAGCAGTACTTC
TRBV9	-	TRBJ2-1	TRBD2	18	CASSVVGERGSSYNEQFF	TGTGCCAGCAGCGTAGTAGGGGAGCGGGGAAGCTCCTACAATGAGCAGTTCTTC
TRBV5-1	-	TRBJ2-5	TRBD1	16	CASSLTGQYILETQYF	TGCGCCAGCAGCTTGACGGGACAGTACATCCTGGAGACCCAGTACTTC
TRBV6-5	-	TRBJ1-2	-	14	CASSYRRGPYGYTF	TGTGCCAGCAGTTATCGGAGGGGACCCTATGGCTACACCTTC
TRBV10-3	-	TRBJ2-7	-	15	CAISESWGISYEQYF	TGTGCCATCAGTGAGTCTTGGGGGATCTCCTACGAGCAGTACTTC
TRBV15	few	TRBJ2-7	TRBD1	16	CATSRERGTANYEQYF	TGTGCCACCAGCAGAGAGAGGGGGACAGCCAACTACGAGCAGTACTTC
TRBV7-9	-	TRBJ2-1	-	16	CASSLYRGSSYNEQFF	TGTGCCAGCAGCTTATATCGGGGTAGCTCCTACAATGAGCAGTTCTTC
TRBV12-5	-	TRBJ1-2	TRBD1	15	CASGSAPDRSDGYTF	TGTGCTAGTGGTTCGGCCCCGGACAGGTCGGATGGCTACACCTTC
TRBV19	-	TRBJ1-1	-	14	CASSIDLGPIEAFF	TGTGCCAGTAGTATAGATCTAGGACCTATTGAAGCTTTCTTT
TRBV11-2	-	TRBJ2-1	TRBD2	17	CASSLTSGGARHNEQFF	TGTGCCAGCAGCTTGACTAGCGGGGGGGCAAGGCACAATGAGCAGTTCTTC
TRBV5-6	-	TRBJ2-1	TRBD2	15	CASSSLAGVENEQFF	TGTGCCAGCAGCTCCTTAGCGGGGGTGGAAAATGAGCAGTTCTTC
TRBV5-1	-	TRBJ1-2	-	13	CASSPGLNYGYTF	TGCGCCAGCAGCCCAGGACTGAACTATGGCTACACCTTC
TRBV7-6	few	TRBJ2-2	-	14	CASSLVSGTGELFF	TGTGCCAGCAGCTTAGTCTCGGGTACCGGGGAGCTGTTTTTT
TRBV6-5	-	TRBJ1-5	TRBD1	13	CASSGQGSQPQHF	TGTGCCAGCAGTGGACAGGGGAGCCAGCCCCAGCATTTT
TRBV7-6	-	TRBJ2-7	TRBD2	16	CASSLAAGGQSYEQYF	TGTGCCAGCAGCTTAGCGGCGGGGGGCCAATCCTACGAGCAGTACTTC
TRBV30	-	TRBJ2-2	TRBD2	13	CATSGGGTGELFF	TGTGCCACCAGCGGGGGTGGAACCGGGGAGCTGTTTTTT
TRBV15	once	TRBJ2-2	-	18	CATSRDSVLVPGTGELFF	TGTGCCACCAGCAGAGATTCGGTTTTAGTGCCCGGCACCGGGGAGCTGTTTTTT
TRBV27	-	TRBJ1-5	TRBD1	15	CASSGGQGVNQPQHF	TGTGCCAGCAGTGGGGGACAGGGGGTAAATCAGCCCCAGCATTTT
TRBV6-1	-	TRBJ2-2	TRBD1	15	CASSGTGIFTGELFF	TGTGCCAGCTCCGGGACAGGGATCTTCACCGGGGAGCTGTTTTTT
TRBV6-6	-	TRBJ1-1	TRBD1	14	CASSLQGIGTEAFF	TGTGCCAGCAGTCTACAGGGGATTGGTACTGAAGCTTTCTTT
TRBV4-1	-	TRBJ2-3	-	13	CASSQERADTQYF	TGCGCCAGCAGCCAAGAAAGGGCAGATACGCAGTATTTT
TRBV27	-	TRBJ2-1	-	14	CASSSPTDYNEQFF	TGTGCCAGCAGTTCGCCGACAGACTACAATGAGCAGTTCTTC